This T cell receptor (beta chain) appears in the sequencing data of a study of T cells in Graves' hyperthyroidism and ophthalmopathy (dated by TCRdb to 2018 to 2020). In the study overall: Peripheral blood samples were taken at initial diagnosis, before any treatment was given. Whether ophthalmopathy could be predicted prospectively was tested in an independent validation cohort made up of under 20 hyperthyroidism patients plus 17 patients who later progressed to ophthalmopathy. Once sampling was done, hyperthyroidism patients were given methimazole at a starting dose of 30 mg daily, whereas ophthalmopathy patients were given high-dose intravenous methylprednisolone. The 75 to 100 discovery patients were divided at random into training and test sets in a 7:3 ratio. The paper describes TCR Vbeta CDR3 sequencing of some 130 peripheral blood samples, made up of 40 to 45 ophthalmopathy patients, some 76 hyperthyroidism patients and 17 progressor patients. The study also compared thyroid tissue and blood T-cell repertoires from about six Graves' hyperthyroidism patients. To identify distinguishing TCR V-J signatures, a discovery cohort of 90 to 100 patients was used, comprising 40 to 45 with Graves' ophthalmopathy and 57 with stable Graves' hyperthyroidism.

As regards this clonotype: The antigen this receptor binds is unknown. Base qualities are missing; no much larger clone stands one base away.

The CDR3 has 15 amino acids, counting the end cysteine and phenylalanine. Left in the record is the CDR3 DNA by itself, 45 bases read in frame from the first base. According to the germline V gene, CDR1 reads SGHTA and CDR2 reads FQGNSA. V is cut back by 0 bases and J by 5 bases, with 6 bases in the junction unmatched. Graves' hyperthyroidism was defined as stable when no progression to ophthalmopathy occurred over 18 months of follow-up. Hyperthyroidism patients were aged 18 to 65 years and newly diagnosed, with disease duration of less than 2 months. Patients with uncontrolled infections, other autoimmune diseases, pregnancy or lactation were excluded. Clinical symptoms, serum thyroxine and TRAb, thyroid ultrasound, and orbital computed tomography formed the basis for the diagnoses. PBMCs were separated from 10 ml of fresh peripheral blood using Ficoll-Paque density gradient centrifugation. Total RNA was extracted using Trizol reagent, and RNA quality was assessed on an Agilent 2100 Bioanalyzer.

The TCR beta CDR3 regions were amplified from the RNA transcripts. A first-round RT-PCR of the TCR CDR3 used the HTBI primer set with the Qiagen OneStep RT-PCR kit. Libraries were constructed in a second round of multiplex PCR, after which size selection and purification were carried out. Sequencing of the libraries was done on an Illumina HiSeq2000 using paired-end 100 bp reads. The authors' pipeline ran thus. SOAPnuke was used to process the raw data, throwing out any read that contained adapters or uncalled bases, had a mean Phred below 15, or lacked an exact constant-primer or identifier match. COPE v1.2.5 was used to merge high-quality paired reads, and clonotypes were defined as unique nucleotide sequences. Clonotypes were aligned to IMGT TRBV, TRBD and TRBJ reference segments using MiTCR v1.1. Analysis was restricted to V-J combinations with a frequency above 0.0001, which covered roughly 99% of repertoires. The TCS score was defined as the ratio of F50 (clonal expansion) to E x V (chaos), calculated using BLOSUM62-based TCRdist between CDR3 peptides within each V-J. Welch's t-statistics and random forest reduced several hundred V-J features to fewer than 15, which were used in a naive Bayes classifier (R e1071). The raw public data were reprocessed by TCRdb itself: fastp quality trimming at Q25, MiXCR clonotype calling, in-frame beta chains only. Records with the same CDR3 protein are collapsed into one entry carrying the most frequent genes and DNA. TCRdb's processing, not the authors', yielded these V and J calls. The table for this sample lists 700,000 or so distinct CDR3 sequences; 15% to 20% of them were counted only once. 8.4% of the sample goes to the ten largest clones.

General study outcomes and caveats: During validation, the model predicted progression to ophthalmopathy a median of about 6.3 months ahead of onset, with around 70% sensitivity and less than 85% specificity. Most expanded thyroid clonotypes (frequency above 0.001) were also detected in blood, a finding suggesting that blood repertoires may reflect thyroid immune responses. Sample size was not statistically predetermined, and investigators were not blinded to group allocation. In cross-validation, a model built on a 13 V-J signature told ophthalmopathy apart from stable hyperthyroidism with 85% to 90% sensitivity and approximately 84% specificity, and in testing the same model reached 80%/75%.

The chain links TRBV7-2 with TRBJ2-7; a stretch of 8 junction bases matches TRBD1. Material: blood. This receptor was obtained from a man aged 18 to 30 with Graves' hyperthyroidism. The DNA sequence reads TGTGCCAGCAGCTTAGCTGTACAGGGGGTTGACGAGCAGTACTTC. Translated, this gives CASSLAVQGVDEQYF.